This entry concerns a single T cell receptor (beta chain). The target antigen is unknown. This may come from a read error, since a much larger clone is one base off. CDR3 length equals 14 residues. Per the germline V gene, CDR1 is SQVTM and CDR2 is ANQGSEA. A J-beta primer mix and a sample-barcoded 5' primer were used in a second PCR of roughly 7 to 12 cycles. Each of the cDNA molecules was tagged by a template-switch adaptor with 12 random nucleotides. TCRdb recomputed calls from the 5' RACE reads with MiXCR, one row per CDR3 protein. The sample yields just over 1 million distinct CDR3 sequences, under 45% seen once. This sample was taken from a study of blood T cells in healthy people across ages. Study-wide points: Naive CD4+ cell counts and diversity both ran higher in long-lived than in aged donors.

Peripheral blood from each donor was collected in a volume of 9.5 to 10 milliliters. Total RNA, at least 6 micrograms per sample, was extracted from PBMCs. The clonotype was recovered from a woman aged 55-69 years in good health. The sequenced sample consisted of blood. This rearrangement joins TRBV29-1 to TRBJ2-5, with D maybe TRBD1 (6 bases). The CDR3: CSVDLEWGQGTQYF. The CDR3 DNA is TGCAGCGTAGACCTCGAGTGGGGGCAAGGGACCCAGTACTTC.